The source of this TCR beta chain is a study of T cell responses to AZD1222 COVID-19 vaccine. About the research overall: Analysis merged second doses at about 4 or about 12 weeks.

This clone was recorded a few times. The antigen is undetermined. TCRdb's copy holds only in-frame clones and misses some; the assay was immunoSEQ multiplex PCR. The data show approximately 150,000 clones, over 85% seen once. Study-wide results and limits: Seropositive status at baseline applied to only a handful of AZD1222 recipients. After the peak T cell response, and only then, were repertoires sampled.

The material sequenced was peripheral blood, taken on day 0 of AZD1222 vaccination. This TCR was sampled from an adult in good health.

The CDR3 nucleotides are TGTGCCAGCAGCACCGACAGGGGCTACGAGCAGTACTTC. Protein product: CASSTDRGYEQYF. The chain links TRBV9 to TRBJ2-7; TRBD1 matches 8 bases. The ends lost 4 bases at V and 3 bases at J; junction bases unmatched: 3. The CDR3 is 13 residues long. Germline values: CDR1 SGDLS, CDR2 YYNGEE.